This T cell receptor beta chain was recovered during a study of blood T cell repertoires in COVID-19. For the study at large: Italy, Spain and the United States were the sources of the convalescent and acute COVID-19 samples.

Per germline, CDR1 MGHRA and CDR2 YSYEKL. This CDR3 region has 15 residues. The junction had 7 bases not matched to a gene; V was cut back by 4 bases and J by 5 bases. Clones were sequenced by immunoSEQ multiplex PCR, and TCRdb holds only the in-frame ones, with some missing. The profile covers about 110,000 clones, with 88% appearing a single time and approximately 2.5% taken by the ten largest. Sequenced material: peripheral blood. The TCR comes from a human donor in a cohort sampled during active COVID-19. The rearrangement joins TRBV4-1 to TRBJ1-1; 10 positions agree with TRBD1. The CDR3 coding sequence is TGCGCCAGCAGCCCATGGACAGGGGGAGGTACTGAAGCTTTCTTT. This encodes CASSPWTGGGTEAFF.